Below are 14 T cell receptor beta chains sequenced from a single sample in a study of shared clonotypes between healthy human individuals. TCRdb's copy holds only in-frame clones and misses some; the assay was immunoSEQ multiplex PCR. This table has some 900,000 clones, less than 85% appearing once. The specimen sequenced was memory CD4+ T cells sorted from blood. Subset here: CD45RA-negative fraction. The receptors here all came from a man between 18 and 35 years old in good health.

This clone has only a few counts. V usage is TRBV11-2 and J usage is TRBJ2-7; D possibly corresponds to TRBD2 (7 bases). Germline CDR1 SGHAT, CDR2 FQNNGV. This CDR3 contains 14 residues. Trimming took off 7 bases at V and 0 bases at J, with 13 bases between the two ends. The CDR3 spells CASMRGGSSYEQYF. The CDR3 DNA reads as TGTGCCAGCATGAGGGGGGGGAGCTCCTACGAGCAGTACTTC.

DNA for the CDR3: TGTGCCAGCAGCTTGGCTAACAGGGGTTCCTACGAGCAGTACTTC. Amino acid sequence: CASSLANRGSYEQYF. The gene calls are TRBV7-3 and TRBJ2-7; 7 positions agree with TRBD1. The germline gives CDR1 SGHTA, CDR2 FQGTGA. The CDR3 is 15 residues long. The V segment lost 3 bases and the J segment 1 base; nucleotides outside the gene matches: 6.

Remarks on this clone: This sample also contains other DNA sequences that code for the same CDR3. The chain has TRBV28 and TRBJ2-7; TRBD1 matches 8 bases. Germline V CDR1 and CDR2: MDHEN, SYDVKM. V shed 5 bases, J shed 2 bases, and the junction held 8 bases outside the gene matches. The CDR3 sequence is 15 residues long. This chain's CDR3 is CASSTTGTGPYEQYF. CDR3 nucleotide sequence: TGTGCCAGCAGTACAACCGGGACAGGTCCCTACGAGCAGTACTTC.

This clone occurred a few times. In DNA form, the CDR3 reads TGTGCCAGCAGCTTTGGGAGGGAAGCTTTCTTT. It yields the protein CASSFGREAFF. The chain employs TRBV11-2 and TRBJ1-1; D not resolved. Germline lookup yields CDR1 SGHAT and CDR2 FQNNGV. The CDR3 length is 11 residues. Trimming took off 3 bases at V and 8 bases at J, with 7 bases between the two ends.

This chain joins TRBV5-1 and TRBJ2-4; D is possibly TRBD2 (6 bases). The V end was cut by 1 base, the J end by 0 bases, with 8 bases between. The germline V gene has CDR1 SGHRS and CDR2 YFSETQ. CDR3 length equals 15 residues. CDR3 sequence: CASSLYGGAKNIQYF. The CDR3 nucleotides are TGCGCCAGCAGCTTGTACGGGGGAGCCAAAAACATTCAGTACTTC.

This sequence joins TRBV18 and TRBJ2-3, with 9 bases that match TRBD1. With V trimmed by 3 bases and J by 3 bases, 7 bases remained unmatched. Germline CDR1 and CDR2: KGHSH and LQKENI. The CDR3 sequence is 16 residues long. Here the CDR3 reads CASSPATTGGTDTQYF. CDR3 bases: TGTGCCAGCTCACCCGCTACGACAGGGGGTACAGATACGCAGTATTTT.

The chain combines TRBV30 with TRBJ1-6; no definite D call. Germline loops: CDR1 GTSNPN, CDR2 SVGIG (reference sequence). The V end was cut by 5 bases, the J end by 3 bases, with 8 bases between. This CDR3 contains 13 residues. The CDR3 reads CAWGPSYNSPLHF. The CDR3 region has the DNA TGTGCCTGGGGACCGAGCTATAATTCACCCCTCCACTTT.

At least ten counts were recorded for this clone. The genes are TRBV7-9 and TRBJ2-3, with TRBD2 identical over 11 bases. Unmatched junction bases numbered 5, after V lost 2 bases and J lost 4 bases. The CDR3 is 16 residues long. The germline V gene has CDR1 SEHNR and CDR2 FQNEAQ (reference sequence). CDR3 sequence reads: CASSLLAGGGADTQYF. As DNA, the CDR3 is TGTGCCAGCAGCTTACTAGCGGGAGGTGGCGCAGATACGCAGTATTTT.

The chain couples TRBV10-3 to TRBJ2-3, with 10 bases aligning to TRBD2. Per the germline V gene, CDR1 is ENHRY and CDR2 is SYGVKD. The CDR3 length is 16 residues. V was clipped by 4 bases and J by 5 bases; unmatched bases: 9. The CDR3 sequence is CAISGWASGGGDTQYF. In DNA form, the CDR3 reads TGTGCCATCAGTGGTTGGGCTAGCGGGGGTGGAGATACGCAGTATTTT.

This clone was detected only a few times. The gene calls are TRBV18 and TRBJ1-5, with D tentatively TRBD1 (5 bases). Trimming cost V 8 bases and J 6 bases, with 14 bases left between them. Per the germline V gene, CDR1 is KGHSH and CDR2 is LQKENI. The CDR3 contains 13 residues. CDR3 loop: CASGGGRAQPQHF. In DNA form, the CDR3 reads TGTGCCAGCGGTGGAGGCAGGGCTCAGCCCCAGCATTTT.

The chain uses TRBV6-5 and TRBJ1-1, with 10 bases matching TRBD1. CDR1 MNHEY and CDR2 SVGAGI come from the germline V gene. There are 14 residues in the CDR3. V lost 2 bases to trimming and J lost 6 bases; unmatched junction nucleotides: 3. The CDR3 sequence: CASSYGQGVPEAFF. In DNA form, the CDR3 reads TGTGCCAGCAGTTACGGACAGGGGGTCCCTGAAGCTTTCTTT.

A remark on this clone: An end of the junction does not agree with germline; a read error may underlie this. The CDR3 loop reads CASSLDGHGEETQYF. The CDR3 DNA follows: TGTGCTAGCAGCTTAGACGGCCATGGGGAAGAGACCCAGTACTTC. This sequence joins TRBV7-7 and TRBJ2-5; D uncertain. The CDR3 contains 15 residues. Germline lookup yields CDR1 SSHAT and CDR2 FNYEAQ (reference sequence).

The genes are TRBV29-1 and TRBJ2-7, with TRBD1 matching 8 bases. V gave up 6 bases and J gave up 5 bases; unmatched junction bases: 0. This CDR3 is 10 amino acids long. The germline CDR1 and CDR2 sequences are SQVTM and ANQGSEA. The CDR3 DNA follows: TGCAGCGTGGACAGGGACGAGCAGTACTTC. Its translation is CSVDRDEQYF.

Many counts were recorded for this clone. As DNA, the CDR3 is TGCAGCGCCCCTAGCGGAGCCGGCTCCTACAATGAGCAGTTCTTC. Encoded protein: CSAPSGAGSYNEQFF. The chain is built from TRBV29-1 and TRBJ2-1, with 7 positions matching TRBD2. The V and J ends lost 7 bases and 0 bases, in that order; junction bases with no gene match: 9. The CDR3 has 15 amino acids. Germline V lookup: CDR1 SQVTM, CDR2 ANQGSEA.